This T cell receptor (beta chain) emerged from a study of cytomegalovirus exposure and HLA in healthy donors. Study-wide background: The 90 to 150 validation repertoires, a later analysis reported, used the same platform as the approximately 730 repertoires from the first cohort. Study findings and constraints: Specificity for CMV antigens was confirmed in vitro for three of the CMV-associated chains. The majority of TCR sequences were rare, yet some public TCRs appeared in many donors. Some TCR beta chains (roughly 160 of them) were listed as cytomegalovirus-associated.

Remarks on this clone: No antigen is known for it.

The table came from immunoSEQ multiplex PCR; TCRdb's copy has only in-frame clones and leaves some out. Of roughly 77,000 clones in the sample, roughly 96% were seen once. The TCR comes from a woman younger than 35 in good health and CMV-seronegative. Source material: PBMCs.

The CDR3 sequence: CSGGSSRGGDSNQPQHF. The CDR3 region has the DNA TGCAGCGGGGGGTCTTCTCGGGGGGGAGATAGCAATCAGCCCCAGCATTTT. The chain carries TRBV29-1 and TRBJ1-5, with TRBD1 as a possible D gene (5 bases). This CDR3 contains 17 residues. CDR1 is SQVTM, CDR2 ANQGSEA, per germline. Trimming stripped 7 bases from V and 0 bases from J, with 22 bases between.